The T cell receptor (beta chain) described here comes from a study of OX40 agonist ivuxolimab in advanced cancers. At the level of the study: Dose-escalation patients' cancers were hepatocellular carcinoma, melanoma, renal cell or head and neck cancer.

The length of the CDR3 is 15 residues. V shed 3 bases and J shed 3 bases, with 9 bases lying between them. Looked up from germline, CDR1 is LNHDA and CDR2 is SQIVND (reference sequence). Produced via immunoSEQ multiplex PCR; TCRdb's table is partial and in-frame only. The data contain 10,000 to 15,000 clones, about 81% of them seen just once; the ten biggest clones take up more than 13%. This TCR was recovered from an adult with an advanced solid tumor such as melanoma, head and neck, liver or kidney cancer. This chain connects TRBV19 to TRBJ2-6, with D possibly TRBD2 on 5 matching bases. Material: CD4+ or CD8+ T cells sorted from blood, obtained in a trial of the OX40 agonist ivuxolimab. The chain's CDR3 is CASSMAGLGANVLTF. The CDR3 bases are TGTGCCAGTAGTATGGCGGGTCTTGGGGCCAACGTCCTGACTTTC.